This TCR beta chain was sequenced in a study of blood T cells in healthy people across ages. The germline V and J ends were trimmed by 2 bases and 10 bases, with 12 bases remaining between them. The CDR3 runs to 12 residues. Germline-derived CDR1 and CDR2 are GTSNPN and SVGIG (reference sequence). Alongside a J-beta primer mix, a sample-barcoded 5' primer served in a second PCR lasting roughly 6 to 12 cycles. TCRdb reprocessed the 5' RACE reads via MiXCR and lists one record per CDR3 protein. The data contain about 690,000 distinct CDR3 sequences, roughly two fifths of them singletons. The sequencing input was blood. The chain joins TRBV30 to TRBJ2-1; no firm D call. The sequence was obtained from an elderly man in good health. The CDR3 coding sequence is TGTGCCTGGAGTCCGTCCAGGCGGGAGCAGTTCTTC. Protein product: CAWSPSRREQFF.